The clone carrying this TCR beta chain was observed a few times. Antigen specificity is unknown. Trimming took off 4 bases at V and 5 bases at J, with 14 bases between the two ends. This CDR3 has 13 amino acids. Germline CDR1 is DFQATT and CDR2 is SNEGSKA (reference sequence). The data originate from a study of CD8 T cells in ankylosing spondylitis. Molecular-barcoded quantitative 5'-RACE produced these TCR beta libraries. TCRdb reprocessed the 5' RACE reads via MiXCR and lists one record per CDR3 protein. This repertoire shows about 540,000 distinct CDR3 sequences, roughly 13% found once; its top ten account for 6.8%. Findings of the study overall: Blood from ankylosing spondylitis patients appeared to carry a characteristic eight-variant TCR beta motif. Prior work had noted some motif variants in reactive arthritis blood and synovial fluid. Reportedly, matched ankylosing spondylitis synovial fluid was significantly enriched for disease-linked clones.

The receptor comes from a male donor with ankylosing spondylitis. The J gene is TRBJ1-1, the V gene TRBV20-1; tentatively, D is TRBD1 (5 bases). The sample comprised blood, either unsorted or a sorted T cell fraction (not recorded which). This CDR3 is CSANWGQRTEAFF. The DNA for the CDR3 is TGCAGTGCTAATTGGGGCCAGCGGACTGAAGCTTTCTTT.